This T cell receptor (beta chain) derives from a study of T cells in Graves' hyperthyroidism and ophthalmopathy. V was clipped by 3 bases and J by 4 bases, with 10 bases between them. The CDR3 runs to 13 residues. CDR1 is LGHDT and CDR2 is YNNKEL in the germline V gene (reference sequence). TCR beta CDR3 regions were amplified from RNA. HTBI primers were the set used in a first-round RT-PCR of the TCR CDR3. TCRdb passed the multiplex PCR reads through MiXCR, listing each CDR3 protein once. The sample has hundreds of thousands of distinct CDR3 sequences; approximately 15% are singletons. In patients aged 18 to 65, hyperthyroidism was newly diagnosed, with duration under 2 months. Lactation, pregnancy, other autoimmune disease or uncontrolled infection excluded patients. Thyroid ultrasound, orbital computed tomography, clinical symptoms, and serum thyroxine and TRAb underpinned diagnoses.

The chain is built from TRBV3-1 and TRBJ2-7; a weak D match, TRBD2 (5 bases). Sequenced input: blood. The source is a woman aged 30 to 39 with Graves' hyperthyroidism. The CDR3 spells CASSHLEEYEQYF. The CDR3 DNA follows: TGTGCCAGCAGCCACTTGGAGGAGTACGAGCAGTACTTC.